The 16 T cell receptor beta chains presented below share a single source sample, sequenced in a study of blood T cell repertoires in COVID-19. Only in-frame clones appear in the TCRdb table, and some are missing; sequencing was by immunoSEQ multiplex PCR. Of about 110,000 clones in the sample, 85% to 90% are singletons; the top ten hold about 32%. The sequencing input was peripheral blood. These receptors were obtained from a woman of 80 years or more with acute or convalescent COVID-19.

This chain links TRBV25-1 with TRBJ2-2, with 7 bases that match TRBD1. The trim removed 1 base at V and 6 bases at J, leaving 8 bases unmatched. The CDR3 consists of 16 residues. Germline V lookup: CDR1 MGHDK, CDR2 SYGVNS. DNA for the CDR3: TGTGCCAGCAGTGAATGGGGACAGAGTACCTCCGGGGAGCTGTTTTTT. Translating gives CASSEWGQSTSGELFF. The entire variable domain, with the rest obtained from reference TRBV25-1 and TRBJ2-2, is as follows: EADIYQTPRYLVIGTGKKITLECSQTMGHDKMYWYQQDPGMELHLIHYSYGVNSTEKGDLSSESTVSRIRTEHFPLTLESARPSHTSQYLCASSEWGQSTSGELFFGEGSRLTVL.

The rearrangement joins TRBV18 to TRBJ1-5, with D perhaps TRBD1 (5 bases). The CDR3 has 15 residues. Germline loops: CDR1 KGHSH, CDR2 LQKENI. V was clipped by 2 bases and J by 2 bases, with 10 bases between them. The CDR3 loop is CASSPNQGRNQPQHF. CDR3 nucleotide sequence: TGTGCCAGCTCACCAAATCAGGGTCGCAATCAGCCCCAGCATTTT.

CDR3 protein: CASSSKGGEEKLFF. The CDR3 DNA reads TGTGCCAGCAGTTCGAAGGGTGGGGAGGAAAAACTGTTTTTT. The rearrangement joins TRBV5-4 to TRBJ1-4; D is undetermined. Germline CDR1 reads SGHNT; CDR2 reads YYREEE (reference sequence). The CDR3 is 14 amino acids. V shed 5 bases and J shed 8 bases, with 16 bases lying between them.

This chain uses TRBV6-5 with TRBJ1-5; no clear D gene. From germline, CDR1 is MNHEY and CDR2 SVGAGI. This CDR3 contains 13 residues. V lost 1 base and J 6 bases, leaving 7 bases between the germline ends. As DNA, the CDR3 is TGTGCCAGCAGTTACTGGTCGGGTCAGCCCCAGCATTTT. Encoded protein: CASSYWSGQPQHF.

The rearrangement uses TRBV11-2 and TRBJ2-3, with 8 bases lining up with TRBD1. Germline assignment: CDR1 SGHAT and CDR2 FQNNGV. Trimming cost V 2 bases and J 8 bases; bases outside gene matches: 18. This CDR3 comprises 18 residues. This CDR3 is CASSLYPSRTGYYGTQYF. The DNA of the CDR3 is TGTGCCAGCAGCTTATATCCCTCTCGGACAGGGTATTACGGTACGCAGTATTTT.

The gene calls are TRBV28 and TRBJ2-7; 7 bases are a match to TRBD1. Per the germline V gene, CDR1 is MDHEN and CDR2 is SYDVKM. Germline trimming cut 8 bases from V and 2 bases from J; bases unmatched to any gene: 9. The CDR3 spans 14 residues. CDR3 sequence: CASLQGQHAYEQYF. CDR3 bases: TGTGCCAGCCTACAGGGACAGCACGCCTACGAGCAGTACTTC.

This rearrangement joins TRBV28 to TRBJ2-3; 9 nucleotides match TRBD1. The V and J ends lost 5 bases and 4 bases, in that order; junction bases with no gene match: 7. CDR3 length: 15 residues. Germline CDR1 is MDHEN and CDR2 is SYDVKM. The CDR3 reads CASSGQGQGSDTQYF. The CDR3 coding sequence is TGTGCCAGCAGTGGTCAGGGACAGGGCTCAGATACGCAGTATTTT.

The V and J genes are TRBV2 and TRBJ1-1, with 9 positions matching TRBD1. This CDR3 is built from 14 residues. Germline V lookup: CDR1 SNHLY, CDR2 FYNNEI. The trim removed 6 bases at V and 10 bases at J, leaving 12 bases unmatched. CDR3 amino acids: CASSRDRVPEGAFF. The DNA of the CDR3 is TGTGCCAGCAGCCGGGACAGGGTCCCGGAGGGAGCTTTCTTT. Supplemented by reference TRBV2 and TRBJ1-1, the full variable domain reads EPEVTQTPSHQVTQMGQEVILRCVPISNHLYFYWYRQILGQKVEFLVSFYNNEISEKSEIFDDQFSVERPDGSNFTLKIRSTKLEDSAMYFCASSRDRVPEGAFFGQGTRLTVV.

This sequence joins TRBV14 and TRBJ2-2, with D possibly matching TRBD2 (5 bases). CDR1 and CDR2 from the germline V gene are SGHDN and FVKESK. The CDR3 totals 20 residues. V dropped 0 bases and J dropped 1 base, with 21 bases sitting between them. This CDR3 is CASSQDKRSGTLVNTGELFF. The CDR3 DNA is TGTGCCAGCAGCCAAGATAAGAGGAGCGGCACCCTGGTGAACACCGGGGAGCTGTTTTTT.

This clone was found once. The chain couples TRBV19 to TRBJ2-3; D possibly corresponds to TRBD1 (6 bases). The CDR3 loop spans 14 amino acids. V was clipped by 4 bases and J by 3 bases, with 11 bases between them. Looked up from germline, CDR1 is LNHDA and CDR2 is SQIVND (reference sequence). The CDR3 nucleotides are TGTGCCAGTAGTAGGTGGGGGCAGACAGATACGCAGTATTTT. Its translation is CASSRWGQTDTQYF.

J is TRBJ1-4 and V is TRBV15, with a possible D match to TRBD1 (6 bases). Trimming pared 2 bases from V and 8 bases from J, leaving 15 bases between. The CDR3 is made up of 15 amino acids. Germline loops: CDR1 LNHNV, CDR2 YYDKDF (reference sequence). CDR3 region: CATSRKQGVGEKLFF. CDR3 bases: TGTGCCACCAGCAGAAAACAGGGAGTAGGGGAAAAACTGTTTTTT.

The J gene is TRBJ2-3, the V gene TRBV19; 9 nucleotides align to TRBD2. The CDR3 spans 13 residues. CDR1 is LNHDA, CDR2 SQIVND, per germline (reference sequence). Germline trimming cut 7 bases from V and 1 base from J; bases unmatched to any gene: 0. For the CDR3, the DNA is TGTGCCAGTAAGCGGGGGGGCACAGATACGCAGTATTTT. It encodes CASKRGGTDTQYF.

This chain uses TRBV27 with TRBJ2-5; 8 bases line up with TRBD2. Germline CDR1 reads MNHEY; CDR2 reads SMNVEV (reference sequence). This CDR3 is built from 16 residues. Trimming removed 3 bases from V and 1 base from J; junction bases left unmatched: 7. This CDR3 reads CASSFGAGEAQETQYF. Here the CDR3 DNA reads TGTGCCAGCAGTTTTGGAGCGGGGGAAGCCCAAGAGACCCAGTACTTC.

The CDR3 is CASSLSIGGTDTQYF. The CDR3 DNA is TGTGCCAGCAGCTTATCCATCGGGGGTACAGATACGCAGTATTTT. V is TRBV7-9 and J is TRBJ2-3; a weak D match, TRBD2 (6 bases). CDR3 length: 15 residues. The V and J ends lost 2 bases and 3 bases respectively, with 12 bases between them. Germline CDR1 is SEHNR and CDR2 is FQNEAQ (reference sequence).

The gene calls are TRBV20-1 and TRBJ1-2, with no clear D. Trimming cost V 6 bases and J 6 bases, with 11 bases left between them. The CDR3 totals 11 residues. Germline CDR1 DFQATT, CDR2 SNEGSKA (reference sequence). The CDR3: CSAEVANGYTF. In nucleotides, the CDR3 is TGCAGTGCGGAGGTTGCGAATGGCTACACCTTC.

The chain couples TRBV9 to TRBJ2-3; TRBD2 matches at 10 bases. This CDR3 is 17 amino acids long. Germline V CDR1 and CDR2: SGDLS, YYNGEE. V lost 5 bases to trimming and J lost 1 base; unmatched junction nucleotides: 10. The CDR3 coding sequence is TGTGCCAGCAGGGCAGCGGGGGGGTTTCATCGCACAGATACGCAGTATTTT. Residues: CASRAAGGFHRTDTQYF.